This TCR beta chain was recorded in a study of post-analysis software for immune sequencing data. As for the study in general: The disease courses spanned relapsing-remitting, secondary progressive and progressive-relapsing forms of multiple sclerosis.

The study, taken as a whole, reports: The normalized Chao1 diversity of multiple sclerosis patients was significantly lower than that of controls.

cDNA libraries of TCR beta carried unique molecular identifiers. TCRdb passed the PCR reads through MiXCR, listing each CDR3 protein once. The repertoire includes about 540,000 distinct CDR3 sequences, about a third of them detected once, and 4.5% to 7.5% sits in the top ten. As regards this clonotype: The antigen is unknown. Germline and junction disagree at one end, which may indicate a read error.

This clonotype originated in a girl aged 2-17 years with multiple sclerosis. The sequenced sample consisted of blood.

Written as DNA, the CDR3 is TGCGCCAGCAGCGTCCGGGACACCCAAGAGACCCGGTACTTC. Encoded protein: CASSVRDTQETRYF. The chain has TRBV5-1 and TRBJ2-5, with TRBD1 as a possible D gene (6 bases). Germline V gene lookup returns CDR1 SGHRS and CDR2 YFSETQ. The CDR3 has 14 amino acids.